This T cell receptor (beta chain) was captured in a study of low-dose radiotherapy and immunotherapy resistance in tumors. Study in general: Patients were treated with intravenous nivolumab at 240 mg every two weeks and were also dosed with ipilimumab at 1 mg/kg every six weeks. Aspirin was taken orally by patients at 300 mg daily for four cycles from cycle 1 day 1.

TRAV- and TRBV-specific primers were used for first-strand cDNA, which covered alpha and beta chains. PCR amplification of the TCRs was performed with Phusion for 20 to 25 PCR cycles, and it relied on a constant-region primer together with a V-primer adapter. TCRdb passed the reads through MiXCR, listing each CDR3 protein once. The data contain around 100,000 distinct CDR3 sequences, around 20% of them singletons. The time point denotes: after trial treatment. Sample treatment: LDRT plus nivolumab, ipilimumab, low-dose cyclophosphamide and aspirin (RACIN trial). Each eligible patient had an advanced solid tumor, and these tumors lacked tumor-infiltrating lymphocytes. Per germline, CDR1 SGHTA and CDR2 FQGNSA. This CDR3 has 12 residues. Trimming stripped 4 bases from V and 0 bases from J, with 4 bases between. Many counts were recorded for this clonotype.

This chain uses TRBV7-2 with TRBJ2-7, with unresolved D. This receptor was taken from a female donor with ovarian cancer. Specimen: PBMCs, collected after low-dose radiotherapy plus immunotherapy. The CDR3 loop is CASSSYSYEQYF. The CDR3 DNA is TGTGCCAGCAGCTCCTACTCCTACGAGCAGTACTTC.